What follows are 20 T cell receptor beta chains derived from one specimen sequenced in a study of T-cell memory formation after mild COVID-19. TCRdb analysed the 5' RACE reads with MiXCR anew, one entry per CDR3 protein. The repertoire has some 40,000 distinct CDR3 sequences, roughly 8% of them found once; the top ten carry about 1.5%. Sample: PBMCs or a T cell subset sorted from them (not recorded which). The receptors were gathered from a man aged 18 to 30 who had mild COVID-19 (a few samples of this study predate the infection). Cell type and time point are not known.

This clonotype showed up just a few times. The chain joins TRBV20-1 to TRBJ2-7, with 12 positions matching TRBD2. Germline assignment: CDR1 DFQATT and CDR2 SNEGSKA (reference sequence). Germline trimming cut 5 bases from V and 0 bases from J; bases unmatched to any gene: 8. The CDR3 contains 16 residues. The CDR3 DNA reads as TGCAGTGCTCGTCCACGACTAGCGGGGGCCTCCTACGAGCAGTACGTC. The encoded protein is CSARPRLAGASYEQYV.

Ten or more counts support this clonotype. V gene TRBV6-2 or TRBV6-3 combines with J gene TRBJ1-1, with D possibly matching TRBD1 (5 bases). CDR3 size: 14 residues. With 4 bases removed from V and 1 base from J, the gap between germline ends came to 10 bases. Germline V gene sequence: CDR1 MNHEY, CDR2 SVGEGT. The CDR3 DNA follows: TGTGCCAGCAGTTGGGGCGCAGGGAACACTGAAGCTTTCTTT. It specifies CASSWGAGNTEAFF.

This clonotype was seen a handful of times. CDR3 protein: CASSPPGRVAYEQYV. For the CDR3, the DNA is TGTGCCAGCAGCCCTCCCGGGAGGGTGGCCTACGAGCAGTACGTC. This rearrangement joins TRBV28 to TRBJ2-7; the match to TRBD2 covers 8 bases. Germline CDR1 reads MDHEN; CDR2 reads SYDVKM. The CDR3 length is 15 residues. The ends lost 6 bases at V and 2 bases at J; junction bases unmatched: 9.

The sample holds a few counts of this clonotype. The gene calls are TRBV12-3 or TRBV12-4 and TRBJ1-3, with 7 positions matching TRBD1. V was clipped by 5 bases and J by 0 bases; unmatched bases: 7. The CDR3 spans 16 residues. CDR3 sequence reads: CASSPRQGISGNTIYF. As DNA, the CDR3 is TGTGCCAGCAGTCCCCGACAGGGCATCTCTGGAAACACCATATATTTT.

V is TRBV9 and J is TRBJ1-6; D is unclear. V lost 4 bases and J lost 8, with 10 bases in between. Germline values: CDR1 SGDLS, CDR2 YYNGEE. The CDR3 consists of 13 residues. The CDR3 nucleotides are TGTGCCAGCAGCCAAGTACAAGATTCACCCCTCCACTTT. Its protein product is CASSQVQDSPLHF.

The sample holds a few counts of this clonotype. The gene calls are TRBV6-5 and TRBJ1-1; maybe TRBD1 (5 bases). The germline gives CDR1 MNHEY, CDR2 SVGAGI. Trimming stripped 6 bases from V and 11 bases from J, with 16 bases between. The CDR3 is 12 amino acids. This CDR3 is CASSPLRGIAFF. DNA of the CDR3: TGTGCCAGCAGCCCCCTTCGGGGGATTGCTTTCTTT.

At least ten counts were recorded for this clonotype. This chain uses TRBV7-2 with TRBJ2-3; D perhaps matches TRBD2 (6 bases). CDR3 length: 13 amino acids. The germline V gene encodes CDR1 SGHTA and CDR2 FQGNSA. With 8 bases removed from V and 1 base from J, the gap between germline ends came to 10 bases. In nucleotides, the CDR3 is TGTGCCAGCCGCCCTAGCGGCACAGATACGCAGTATTTT. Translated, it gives CASRPSGTDTQYF. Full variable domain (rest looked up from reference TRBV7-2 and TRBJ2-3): GAGVSQSPSNKVTEKGKDVELRCDPISGHTALYWYRQSLGQGLEFLIYFQGNSAPDKSGLPSDRFSAERTGGSVSTLTIQRTQQEDSAVYLCASRPSGTDTQYFGPGTRLTVL.

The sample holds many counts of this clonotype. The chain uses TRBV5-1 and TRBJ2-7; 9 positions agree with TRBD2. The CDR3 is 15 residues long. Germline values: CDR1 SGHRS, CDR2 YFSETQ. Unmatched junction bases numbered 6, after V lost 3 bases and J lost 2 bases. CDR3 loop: CASSSGTSRAYEQYF. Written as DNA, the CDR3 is TGCGCCAGCAGCTCGGGGACTAGCCGAGCCTACGAGCAGTACTTC.

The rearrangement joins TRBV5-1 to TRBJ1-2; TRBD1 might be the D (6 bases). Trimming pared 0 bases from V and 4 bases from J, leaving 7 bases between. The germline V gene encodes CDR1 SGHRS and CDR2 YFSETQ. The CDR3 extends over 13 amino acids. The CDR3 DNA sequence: TGCGCCAGCAGCTTGGAACAGGGCTATGGCTACACCTTC. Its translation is CASSLEQGYGYTF.

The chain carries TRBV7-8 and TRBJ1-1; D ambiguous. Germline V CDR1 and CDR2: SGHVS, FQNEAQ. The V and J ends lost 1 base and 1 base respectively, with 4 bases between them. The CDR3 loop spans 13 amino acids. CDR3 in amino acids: CASSLVENTEAFF. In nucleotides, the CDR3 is TGTGCCAGCAGCTTAGTGGAGAACACTGAAGCTTTCTTT.

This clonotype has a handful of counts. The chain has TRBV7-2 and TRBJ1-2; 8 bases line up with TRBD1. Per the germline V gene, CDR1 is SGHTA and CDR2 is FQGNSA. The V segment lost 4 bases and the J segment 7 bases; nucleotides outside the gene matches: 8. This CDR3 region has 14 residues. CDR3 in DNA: TGTGCCAGCAGCTCTTCGGACAGGGCCGGTGGCTACACCTTC. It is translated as CASSSSDRAGGYTF. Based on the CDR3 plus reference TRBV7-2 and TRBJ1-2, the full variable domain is GAGVSQSPSNKVTEKGKDVELRCDPISGHTALYWYRQSLGQGLEFLIYFQGNSAPDKSGLPSDRFSAERTGGSVSTLTIQRTQQEDSAVYLCASSSSDRAGGYTFGSGTRLTVV.

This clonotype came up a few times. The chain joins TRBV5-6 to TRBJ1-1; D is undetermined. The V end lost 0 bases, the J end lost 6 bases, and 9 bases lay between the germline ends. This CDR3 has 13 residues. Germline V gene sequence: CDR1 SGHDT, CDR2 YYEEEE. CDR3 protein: CASSLDRLAEAFF. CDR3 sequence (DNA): TGTGCCAGCAGCTTGGATAGGTTAGCTGAAGCTTTCTTT.

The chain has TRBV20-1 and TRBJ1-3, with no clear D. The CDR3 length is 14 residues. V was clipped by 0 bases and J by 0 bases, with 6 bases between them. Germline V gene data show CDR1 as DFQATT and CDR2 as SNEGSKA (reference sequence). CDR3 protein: CSARDSTSGNTIYF. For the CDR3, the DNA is TGCAGTGCTAGAGATTCGACCTCTGGAAACACCATATATTTT.

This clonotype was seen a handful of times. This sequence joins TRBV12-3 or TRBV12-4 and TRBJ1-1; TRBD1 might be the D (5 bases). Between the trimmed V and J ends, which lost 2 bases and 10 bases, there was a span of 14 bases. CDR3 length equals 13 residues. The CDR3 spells CASSLTTVWGAFF. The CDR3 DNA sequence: TGTGCCAGCAGTTTAACGACAGTGTGGGGAGCTTTCTTT.

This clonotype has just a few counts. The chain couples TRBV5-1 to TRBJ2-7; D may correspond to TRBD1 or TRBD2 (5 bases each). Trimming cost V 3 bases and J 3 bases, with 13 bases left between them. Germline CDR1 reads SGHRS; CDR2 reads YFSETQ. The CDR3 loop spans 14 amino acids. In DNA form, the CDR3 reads TGCGCCAGCAGCTCTGGGACCCCCGGCTACGAGCAGTACTTC. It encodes CASSSGTPGYEQYF.

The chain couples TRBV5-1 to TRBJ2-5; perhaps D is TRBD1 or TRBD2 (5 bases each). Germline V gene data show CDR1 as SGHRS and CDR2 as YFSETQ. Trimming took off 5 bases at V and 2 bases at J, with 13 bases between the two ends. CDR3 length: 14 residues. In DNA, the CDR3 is TGCGCCAGCAGGGGGCTAACGGGGCAAGAGACCCAGTACTTC. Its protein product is CASRGLTGQETQYF.

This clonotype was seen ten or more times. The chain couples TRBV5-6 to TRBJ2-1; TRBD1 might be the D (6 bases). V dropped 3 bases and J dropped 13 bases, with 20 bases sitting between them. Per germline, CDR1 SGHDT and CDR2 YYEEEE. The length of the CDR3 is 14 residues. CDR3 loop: CASSSRQQWGHQFF. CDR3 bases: TGTGCCAGCAGCTCCCGCCAACAATGGGGGCATCAGTTCTTC.

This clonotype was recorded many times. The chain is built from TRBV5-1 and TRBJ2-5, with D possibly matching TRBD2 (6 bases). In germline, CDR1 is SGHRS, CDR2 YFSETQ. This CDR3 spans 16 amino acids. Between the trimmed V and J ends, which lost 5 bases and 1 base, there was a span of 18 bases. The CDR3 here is CASRLTSLAPQETQYF. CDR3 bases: TGCGCCAGCAGATTGACGTCACTAGCTCCCCAAGAGACCCAGTACTTC.

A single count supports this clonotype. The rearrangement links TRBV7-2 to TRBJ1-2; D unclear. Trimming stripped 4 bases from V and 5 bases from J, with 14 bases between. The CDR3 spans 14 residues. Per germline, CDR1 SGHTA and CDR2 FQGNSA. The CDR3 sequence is CASSSYSDLYGYTF. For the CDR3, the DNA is TGTGCCAGCAGCTCCTACAGCGATTTATATGGCTACACCTTC.

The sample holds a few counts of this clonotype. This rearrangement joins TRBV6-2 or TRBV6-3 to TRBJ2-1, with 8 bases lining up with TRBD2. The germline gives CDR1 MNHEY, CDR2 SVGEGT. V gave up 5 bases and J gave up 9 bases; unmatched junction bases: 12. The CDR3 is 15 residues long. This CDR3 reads CASSTRGRGVGEQFF. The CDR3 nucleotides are TGTGCCAGCAGTACCCGTGGGCGGGGGGTCGGTGAGCAGTTCTTC.